Each of the 24 T cell receptor beta chains below was sequenced from the same sample in a study of T cell responses to AZD1222 COVID-19 vaccine. Profiling relied on immunoSEQ multiplex PCR, and the TCRdb table lists in-frame clones only, not all of them. The data show 190,000 or so clones, around 90% seen once. Sequences were derived from peripheral blood, sampled 28 days after the second AZD1222 dose. All receptors come from an adult who received the AZD1222 COVID-19 vaccine.

V and J are TRBV28 and TRBJ1-5; unclear D gene. V lost 1 base to trimming and J lost 6 bases, with 4 bases between them. CDR3 length: 12 amino acids. Germline-derived CDR1 and CDR2 are MDHEN and SYDVKM. The CDR3 here is CASSLLSQPQHF. The CDR3 region has the DNA TGTGCCAGCAGTTTATTATCTCAGCCCCAGCATTTT.

V usage is TRBV11-3 and J usage is TRBJ2-1, with 9 bases aligning to TRBD1. Germline assignment: CDR1 SGHNT and CDR2 YENEEA. The V segment lost 5 bases and the J segment 1 base; nucleotides outside the gene matches: 12. CDR3 length: 18 residues. Written as DNA, the CDR3 is TGTGCCAGCAGCCCGGGACAGGGTGGTGACTCATCCTACAATGAGCAGTTCTTC. This gives the protein CASSPGQGGDSSYNEQFF.

The chain couples TRBV19 to TRBJ2-4; 9 bases line up with TRBD1. The CDR3 loop spans 14 amino acids. In germline, CDR1 is LNHDA, CDR2 SQIVND (reference sequence). Losses at the gene ends were 6 bases for V and 8 bases for J; bases not matched to a gene: 8. In nucleotides, the CDR3 is TGTGCCAGTAGGAGCAGGGACAGGGTTGACATTCAGTACTTC. This codes for CASRSRDRVDIQYF.

J is TRBJ1-1 and V is TRBV6-5; 7 bases agree with TRBD1. CDR1 and CDR2 from the germline V gene are MNHEY and SVGAGI. The CDR3 sequence is 16 residues long. V shed 3 bases, J shed 4 bases, and the junction held 11 bases outside the gene matches. In nucleotides, the CDR3 is TGTGCCAGCAGTTATCTCCCTCAGGGGGTAGGCACTGAAGCTTTCTTT. It codes for CASSYLPQGVGTEAFF.

A word on this clone: Other DNA sequences in the sample encode the same CDR3. V and J are TRBV18 and TRBJ2-1; D tentatively reads TRBD1 or TRBD2 (5 bases each). Trimming pared 0 bases from V and 2 bases from J, leaving 5 bases between. CDR1 is KGHSH and CDR2 is LQKENI in the germline V gene. The CDR3 loop spans 14 amino acids. This CDR3 reads CASSPPGPYNEQFF. The CDR3 DNA reads as TGTGCCAGCTCACCACCGGGACCCTACAATGAGCAGTTCTTC.

This clone appeared a single time. The chain links TRBV18 to TRBJ1-1; D possibly corresponds to TRBD1 (5 bases). V lost 6 bases and J lost 0, with 8 bases in between. The CDR3 totals 13 residues. Germline V gene sequence: CDR1 KGHSH, CDR2 LQKENI. CDR3 sequence (DNA): TGTGCCAGCTCCGGGGGGATGAACACTGAAGCTTTCTTT. Residues: CASSGGMNTEAFF.

This chain connects TRBV3-1 (or the pseudogene TRBV3-2) to TRBJ1-2; D ambiguous. This CDR3 spans 14 amino acids. CDR1 is LGHDT and CDR2 is YNNKEL in the germline V gene (reference sequence). V was trimmed by 5 bases and J by 4 bases, leaving 14 bases between them. DNA for the CDR3: TGTGCCAGCAGCGCCCAGGAACGTAGCTATGGCTACACCTTC. This encodes CASSAQERSYGYTF.

V is TRBV10-3 and J is TRBJ2-3; 7 bases align to TRBD2. V lost 0 bases to trimming and J lost 0 bases; unmatched junction nucleotides: 3. This CDR3 is built from 16 residues. Germline CDR1 reads ENHRY; CDR2 reads SYGVKD. CDR3 sequence reads: CAISESGRASTDTQYF. Written as DNA, the CDR3 is TGTGCCATCAGTGAGTCGGGGAGGGCTAGCACAGATACGCAGTATTTT.

The chain couples TRBV6-1 to TRBJ2-4; D not certain. In germline, CDR1 is MNHNS, CDR2 SASEGT. The CDR3 has 15 residues. V lost 5 bases and J lost 0, with 11 bases in between. The CDR3 DNA sequence: TGTGCCAGCAGTCCAAAAATACTAGCCAAAAACATTCAGTACTTC. This gives the protein CASSPKILAKNIQYF.

The V and J genes are TRBV4-3 and TRBJ1-2; D remains ambiguous. Germline CDR1 LGHNA, CDR2 YSLEER. This CDR3 region has 16 residues. Trimming removed 1 base from V and 8 bases from J, with 20 bases in between. The CDR3 reads CASSQGPREVVWGYTF. In nucleotides, the CDR3 is TGCGCCAGCAGCCAAGGTCCCCGAGAGGTGGTATGGGGCTACACCTTC.

The chain employs TRBV28 and TRBJ1-2; 11 bases fit TRBD1. The CDR3 covers 16 residues. CDR1 MDHEN and CDR2 SYDVKM come from the germline V gene. J was trimmed by 3 bases and V by 4 bases; bases with no gene match: 7. The CDR3 DNA is TGTGCCAGCAGTTCCCTGGGACAGGGGGTGGACTATGGCTACACCTTC. Translating it yields CASSSLGQGVDYGYTF.

This chain links TRBV10-3 with TRBJ2-3, with a tentative D call TRBD1 (6 bases). V lost 7 bases, J lost 4 bases, and 12 bases lay in between. Germline values: CDR1 ENHRY, CDR2 SYGVKD. The length of the CDR3 is 13 residues. CDR3: CAIIGQGSDTQYF. CDR3 nucleotides: TGTGCCATCATCGGGCAGGGGTCAGATACGCAGTATTTT.

The chain recombines TRBV21-1 with TRBJ2-7; no DNA check was done on the table's D call, TRBD2. TRBV21-1 is annotated as a pseudogene. The CDR3 length is 17 residues. The CDR3 reads CASSKTSGRAFSYEQYF. In DNA form, the CDR3 reads TGTGCCAGCAGCAAAACTAGCGGGAGGGCTTTTTCCTACGAGCAGTACTTC.

DNA of the CDR3: TGTGCCACCAGCAGAGGAGGGGGAAACACCGGGGAGCTGTTTTTT. Residues: CATSRGGGNTGELFF. The V and J genes are TRBV15 and TRBJ2-2; tentatively, D is TRBD1 (6 bases). Germline CDR1 and CDR2: LNHNV and YYDKDF (reference sequence). The CDR3 runs to 15 residues. V was pared by 1 base and J by 2 bases, with 8 bases between.

CDR3 region: CASSGQNDRGWYEQYF. As DNA, the CDR3 is TGTGCCAGCAGCGGACAGAATGACAGGGGGTGGTACGAGCAGTACTTC. This rearrangement joins TRBV7-9 to TRBJ2-7, with 9 nucleotides matching TRBD1. Trimming cost V 5 bases and J 4 bases; bases outside gene matches: 12. This CDR3 is 16 amino acids long. Germline V gene lookup returns CDR1 SEHNR and CDR2 FQNEAQ (reference sequence).

This clone has only one observation. The chain has TRBV13 and TRBJ1-2, with TRBD1 matching 9 bases. CDR3 length: 16 amino acids. V lost 3 bases, J lost 3 bases, and 8 bases stayed unmatched. The V gene's germline CDR1 is PRHDT and CDR2 FYEKMQ (reference sequence). The CDR3 sequence: CASSLGRDRADYGYTF. The CDR3 DNA sequence: TGTGCCAGCAGCTTGGGTCGGGACAGGGCCGACTATGGCTACACCTTC.

The V call is TRBV27, the J call TRBJ1-1; D remains ambiguous. V shed 7 bases and J shed 4 bases, with 16 bases lying between them. This CDR3 is built from 14 residues. In germline, CDR1 is MNHEY, CDR2 SMNVEV (reference sequence). The CDR3 reads CASTQQYPTTEAFF. CDR3 DNA sequence: TGTGCCAGCACTCAACAGTACCCTACCACTGAAGCTTTCTTT.

The rearrangement links TRBV19 to TRBJ2-3, with TRBD2 matching over 9 bases. CDR3 length: 16 residues. J gave up 2 bases and V 3 bases, and 6 bases lay outside the gene matches. Germline CDR1 and CDR2: LNHDA and SQIVND (reference sequence). In nucleotides, the CDR3 is TGTGCCAGTAGTATGTCTCTAGCGGGATACACAGATACGCAGTATTTT. The encoded protein is CASSMSLAGYTDTQYF.

The chain's CDR3 is CASSLQGTPYEQYF. The CDR3 nucleotides are TGCGCCAGCAGCCTCCAGGGTACCCCCTACGAGCAGTACTTC. J is TRBJ2-7 and V is TRBV5-1, with D possibly being TRBD1 (5 bases). The germline V gene encodes CDR1 SGHRS and CDR2 YFSETQ. Trimming stripped 4 bases from V and 2 bases from J, with 13 bases between. This CDR3 contains 14 residues.

The chain is built from TRBV9 and TRBJ1-2, with 9 bases fitting TRBD1. This CDR3 comprises 15 residues. The germline CDR1 and CDR2 sequences are SGDLS and YYNGEE. The V segment lost 3 bases and the J segment 6 bases; nucleotides outside the gene matches: 9. CDR3 protein: CASSANPGTGNGYTF. The CDR3 bases are TGTGCCAGCAGCGCCAACCCCGGGACAGGGAATGGCTACACCTTC.

J is TRBJ2-3 and V is TRBV5-4, with D uncertain. V shed 1 base and J shed 2 bases, with 5 bases lying between them. The CDR3 contains 13 residues. CDR1 is SGHNT and CDR2 is YYREEE in the germline V gene (reference sequence). The CDR3 region has the DNA TGTGCCAGCAGCTTGAGTCTCACAGATACGCAGTATTTT. It encodes CASSLSLTDTQYF.

V usage is TRBV6-2 or TRBV6-3 and J usage is TRBJ1-4; D perhaps matches TRBD1 (6 bases). In germline, CDR1 is MNHEY, CDR2 SVGEGT. This CDR3 is built from 14 residues. Trimming removed 5 bases from V and 4 bases from J, with 11 bases in between. The CDR3 reads CASSTGQHNEKLFF. The CDR3 DNA follows: TGTGCCAGCAGTACCGGACAGCATAATGAAAAACTGTTTTTT.

This clone turned up a few times. The gene calls are TRBV19 and TRBJ1-3; a weak D match, TRBD1 (5 bases). Germline CDR1 LNHDA, CDR2 SQIVND (reference sequence). The CDR3 loop spans 15 amino acids. The germline V and J ends were trimmed by 10 bases and 4 bases, with 20 bases remaining between them. Written as DNA, the CDR3 is TGTGCCACGGCACAATTTCCGGGGCCGGGAAACACCATATATTTT. Translation: CATAQFPGPGNTIYF.

This chain connects TRBV28 to TRBJ2-7, with TRBD1 matching over 7 bases. After removal of 5 bases from V and 2 bases from J, the junction contained 3 bases not matched to a gene. CDR1 and CDR2 (germline): MDHEN, SYDVKM. The CDR3 loop spans 13 amino acids. CDR3 residues: CASSPGQTYEQYF. DNA of the CDR3: TGTGCCAGCAGTCCGGGACAGACCTACGAGCAGTACTTC.